Each of the 29 T cell receptor beta chains below was sequenced from the same sample in a study of T-cell memory formation after mild COVID-19. TCRdb called the 5' RACE reads again in MiXCR, with one record for every CDR3 protein. The sample lists 15,000 to 20,000 distinct CDR3 sequences; around 25% were seen once. Sequenced material: PBMCs or a T cell subset sorted from them (not recorded which). Receptor source: a man between 18 and 35 years old who had mild COVID-19 (a few samples of this study predate the infection). Cell type and time point are not known.

In this sample, this clonotype turned up many times. This chain connects TRBV10-3 to TRBJ2-7, with D possibly being TRBD2 (5 bases). There are 13 residues in the CDR3. The ends were cut back, 6 bases at V and 2 bases at J, with 11 bases in the middle. Germline lookup yields CDR1 ENHRY and CDR2 SYGVKD. CDR3: CAIRMDGTYEQYV. In DNA form, the CDR3 reads TGTGCCATCAGGATGGACGGGACCTACGAGCAGTACGTC.

This clonotype has a count of ten or more. This chain links TRBV28 with TRBJ1-4; maybe TRBD1 (6 bases). Germline V gene sequence: CDR1 MDHEN, CDR2 SYDVKM. This CDR3 has 16 residues. The V gene lost 4 bases and the J gene lost 7 bases, with 19 bases spanning the gap. Written as DNA, the CDR3 is TGTGCCAGCAGTTCCCCCCGGAGGGGGGGCCCTGAAAAACTGTTTTTT. Its translation is CASSSPRRGGPEKLFF.

This chain uses TRBV19 with TRBJ1-1; D might be TRBD1 (5 bases). Germline CDR1 LNHDA, CDR2 SQIVND (reference sequence). V lost 8 bases and J lost 5, with 21 bases in between. There are 15 residues in the CDR3. In DNA form, the CDR3 reads TGTGCCAGTCTAGATTTGAGGACGGGGGATACTGAAGCTTTCTTT. It is translated as CASLDLRTGDTEAFF.

J is TRBJ2-3 and V is TRBV6-1, with D possibly matching TRBD1 (6 bases). The CDR3 totals 16 residues. Germline V gene lookup returns CDR1 MNHNS and CDR2 SASEGT. Trimming removed 1 base at V and 1 base at J, with 12 bases between. CDR3 residues: CASSEEGHWGTDTQYF. The CDR3, as DNA: TGTGCCAGCAGTGAAGAGGGACACTGGGGCACAGATACGCAGTATTTT.

This clonotype was found many times. This chain joins TRBV4-3 and TRBJ1-4; a weak D match, TRBD1 (6 bases). The CDR3 extends over 16 amino acids. Between the trimmed V and J ends, which lost 0 bases and 3 bases, there was a span of 11 bases. CDR1 is LGHNA and CDR2 is YSLEER in the germline V gene. The CDR3 is CASSQEGPGANEKLFF. The CDR3 coding sequence is TGCGCCAGCAGCCAAGAAGGACCAGGGGCTAATGAAAAACTGTTTTTT.

This clonotype was found many times. J is TRBJ1-6 and V is TRBV6-5, with TRBD1 as a possible D gene (6 bases). Trimming left V 6 bases short and J 10 bases short, with 22 bases between. The CDR3 is 16 residues long. CDR1 and CDR2 from the germline V gene are MNHEY and SVGAGI. CDR3 in amino acids: CASSRPINRVWSPLHF. As DNA, the CDR3 is TGTGCCAGCAGCCGACCCATTAACAGGGTTTGGTCACCCCTCCACTTT.

This clonotype was counted many times. The V and J genes are TRBV5-6 and TRBJ2-1; 9 bases fit TRBD2. This CDR3 has 17 residues. Germline CDR1 SGHDT, CDR2 YYEEEE. V was clipped by 3 bases and J by 5 bases; unmatched bases: 12. In nucleotides, the CDR3 is TGTGCCAGCAGCTCTAACTTAGCGGGGGACCTCCACAATGAGCAGTTCTTC. It specifies CASSSNLAGDLHNEQFF.

This clonotype rates as medium-sized. The chain combines TRBV15 with TRBJ1-5; D gene unclear. From germline, CDR1 is LNHNV and CDR2 YYDKDF (reference sequence). The CDR3 has 17 amino acids. V was cut by 0 bases and J by 3 bases, with 15 bases left in between. The CDR3 sequence: CATSREWAVPFNQPQHF. The DNA of the CDR3 is TGTGCCACCAGCAGAGAATGGGCCGTTCCGTTCAATCAGCCCCAGCATTTT.

This clonotype was seen a few times. The chain recombines TRBV4-3 with TRBJ2-1, with D unresolved. The ends were cut back, 1 base at V and 3 bases at J, with 10 bases in the middle. CDR3 size: 15 residues. The germline CDR1 and CDR2 sequences are LGHNA and YSLEER. The CDR3 DNA is TGCGCCAGCAGCCAAGGCCTATCCCACTACAATGAGCAGTTCTTC. As protein: CASSQGLSHYNEQFF.

The chain joins TRBV7-2 to TRBJ1-6, with TRBD1 identical over 8 bases. CDR1 and CDR2 (germline): SGHTA, FQGNSA. This CDR3 region has 19 residues. V gave up 8 bases and J gave up 0 bases; unmatched junction bases: 15. The chain's CDR3 is CASGKDRGVARSYNSPLHF. CDR3 coding DNA: TGTGCCAGCGGGAAAGACAGGGGAGTTGCACGCTCCTATAATTCACCCCTCCACTTT. Looking up the rest from reference TRBV7-2 and TRBJ1-6 gives the full variable domain: GAGVSQSPSNKVTEKGKDVELRCDPISGHTALYWYRQSLGQGLEFLIYFQGNSAPDKSGLPSDRFSAERTGGSVSTLTIQRTQQEDSAVYLCASGKDRGVARSYNSPLHFGNGTRLTVT.

This clonotype was observed a handful of times. The chain joins TRBV12-3 or TRBV12-4 to TRBJ1-3; D may be TRBD1 (6 bases). The CDR3 runs to 19 residues. The V end lost 3 bases, the J end lost 2 bases, and 23 bases lay between the germline ends. The CDR3 DNA reads as TGTGCCAGCAGTTTTTGGGGGGCAAGTCCCCATGACACTGGAAACACCATATATTTT. It translates to CASSFWGASPHDTGNTIYF.

In regard to this clonotype: A read error may explain this, as a much larger clone is one base away. This chain links TRBV29-1 with TRBJ2-7, with 7 positions matching TRBD1. Unmatched junction bases numbered 7, after V lost 6 bases and J lost 2 bases. The CDR3 length is 13 residues. The V gene's germline CDR1 is SQVTM and CDR2 ANQGSEA. The CDR3 reads CSVTGEIPYEQYF. The CDR3 coding sequence is TGCAGCGTCACAGGGGAGATTCCCTACGAGCAGTACTTC.

This clonotype was counted at least ten times. The chain uses TRBV7-2 and TRBJ1-4; D might be TRBD1 (6 bases). CDR1 and CDR2 from the germline V gene are SGHTA and FQGNSA. CDR3 length equals 18 residues. Trimming took 1 base from V and 8 from J, leaving 23 bases between them. The CDR3 region has the DNA TGTGCCAGCAGCTTAGAAGGACAGTTTGGGTCGGGGAGAGAAAAACTGTTTTTT. Amino acids: CASSLEGQFGSGREKLFF.

This clonotype was counted ten times or more. The chain uses TRBV10-3 and TRBJ2-5; D tentatively fits TRBD1 or TRBD2 (5 bases each). CDR3 length: 15 amino acids. The germline V gene has CDR1 ENHRY and CDR2 SYGVKD. V was trimmed by 4 bases and J by 0 bases, leaving 12 bases between them. CDR3 protein: CAISAGTQYQETQYF. The CDR3 DNA reads TGTGCCATCAGTGCCGGGACCCAGTACCAAGAGACCCAGTACTTC.

This clonotype was seen many times. The chain uses TRBV10-3 and TRBJ2-1; 11 nucleotides match TRBD2. CDR1 is ENHRY and CDR2 is SYGVKD in the germline V gene. Losses at the gene ends were 10 bases for V and 3 bases for J; bases not matched to a gene: 8. There are 15 residues in the CDR3. The CDR3 nucleotides are TGTGCCAGGCGACTAGCGGGGAGACTCTACAATGAGCAGTTCTTC. The encoded protein is CARRLAGRLYNEQFF.

This chain uses TRBV4-1 with TRBJ1-5; D not certain. Trimming shortened V by 1 base and J by 4 bases, and 8 bases separated the two germline ends. Germline assignment: CDR1 MGHRA and CDR2 YSYEKL. CDR3 size: 14 residues. Written as DNA, the CDR3 is TGCGCCAGCAGCCAAGTGTTTATTAATCAGCCCCAGCATTTT. Translating gives CASSQVFINQPQHF.

This clonotype was recorded at least ten times. The chain recombines TRBV20-1 with TRBJ2-1; 9 nucleotides agree with TRBD2. CDR3 size: 15 residues. Germline V CDR1 and CDR2: DFQATT, SNEGSKA (reference sequence). Unmatched junction bases numbered 11, after V lost 6 bases and J lost 5 bases. CDR3 sequence (DNA): TGCAGTGCGAGGCGGGGGGGCCCCCGCAACAATGAGCAGTTCTTC. Its translation: CSARRGGPRNNEQFF.

The rearrangement uses TRBV7-8 and TRBJ2-7; D is uncertain. The CDR3 length is 12 residues. Trimming shortened V by 5 bases and J by 6 bases, and 11 bases separated the two germline ends. Germline V gene sequence: CDR1 SGHVS, CDR2 FQNEAQ. CDR3 coding DNA: TGTGCCAGCAGCCGTATCGGAAGCGAGCAGTACTTC. Amino acid sequence: CASSRIGSEQYF.

This rearrangement joins TRBV7-9 to TRBJ2-3; the D is unclear. V lost 0 bases and J 5 bases, leaving 12 bases between the germline ends. The germline CDR1 and CDR2 sequences are SEHNR and FQNEAQ (reference sequence). The CDR3 contains 15 residues. CDR3 DNA sequence: TGTGCCAGCAGCTTAGCGAGCGCTTTTGGAGATACGCAGTATTTT. Protein sequence: CASSLASAFGDTQYF. Based on the CDR3 plus reference TRBV7-9 and TRBJ2-3, the full variable domain is DTGVSQNPRHKITKRGQNVTFRCDPISEHNRLYWYRQTLGQGPEFLTYFQNEAQLEKSRLLSDRFSAERPKGSFSTLEIQRTEQGDSAMYLCASSLASAFGDTQYFGPGTRLTVL.

This clonotype has at least ten counts. This rearrangement joins TRBV5-1 to TRBJ2-5; no definite D call. Trimming took off 0 bases at V and 5 bases at J, with 5 bases between the two ends. The CDR3 runs 12 residues. Germline-derived CDR1 and CDR2 are SGHRS and YFSETQ. For the CDR3, the DNA is TGCGCCAGCAGCTTGGACGGGGAGACCCAGTACTTC. It is translated as CASSLDGETQYF.

This clonotype was recorded once. The V and J genes are TRBV7-2 and TRBJ1-6, with D possibly matching TRBD1 (5 bases). V lost 5 bases to trimming and J lost 8 bases, with 10 bases between them. This CDR3 has 13 residues. Germline lookup yields CDR1 SGHTA and CDR2 FQGNSA. The CDR3: CASSGQLDSPLHF. The CDR3, as DNA: TGTGCCAGCAGCGGACAATTAGATTCACCCCTCCACTTT.

On this clonotype: A read error is likely, as this CDR3 ends without the conserved phenylalanine or tryptophan. The chain has TRBV25-1 and TRBJ2-7, with 7 bases identical to TRBD1. The junction had 5 bases not matched to a gene; V was cut back by 4 bases and J by 2 bases. Germline assignment: CDR1 MGHDK and CDR2 SYGVNS. The CDR3 is made up of 14 amino acids. The CDR3 reads CASSGWDSAYEQYL. The DNA of the CDR3 is TGTGCCAGCAGTGGTTGGGACAGCGCCTACGAGCAGTACCTC.

There are many counts of this clonotype. V gene TRBV12-3 or TRBV12-4 combines with J gene TRBJ1-2; 8 nucleotides match TRBD1. Germline trimming cut 2 bases from V and 7 bases from J; bases unmatched to any gene: 3. CDR3 length: 13 residues. CDR3 in DNA: TGTGCCAGCAGTTTACAGGGGGCGGTTGGCTACACCTTC. It specifies CASSLQGAVGYTF.

J is TRBJ2-5 and V is TRBV7-9; D is possibly TRBD2 (6 bases). V was pared by 3 bases and J by 4 bases, with 15 bases between. The length of the CDR3 is 15 residues. The germline CDR1 and CDR2 sequences are SEHNR and FQNEAQ (reference sequence). The DNA for the CDR3 is TGTGCCAGCAGCTTCGTAGCGGTGATGAGAGAGACCCAGTACTTC. Translation gives CASSFVAVMRETQYF. Combining the CDR3 with reference TRBV7-9 and TRBJ2-5 gives the whole variable domain DTGVSQNPRHKITKRGQNVTFRCDPISEHNRLYWYRQTLGQGPEFLTYFQNEAQLEKSRLLSDRFSAERPKGSFSTLEIQRTEQGDSAMYLCASSFVAVMRETQYFGPGTRLLVL.

This clonotype was detected many times. The chain carries TRBV7-8 and TRBJ2-1; 9 nucleotides agree with TRBD2. V shed 1 base and J 7 bases; nucleotides not matched to a gene: 8. CDR1 SGHVS and CDR2 FQNEAQ come from the germline V gene. The CDR3 has 16 amino acids. In DNA form, the CDR3 reads TGTGCCAGCAGCTTAGTCGTAGCGGGGGCATGGAATGAGCAGTTCTTC. Its protein product is CASSLVVAGAWNEQFF.

The chain carries TRBV5-1 and TRBJ2-2, with TRBD2 identical over 12 bases. The CDR3 is 15 residues long. Germline CDR1 and CDR2: SGHRS and YFSETQ. Trimming took 9 bases from V and 7 from J; bases not matched to a gene: 10. The DNA for the CDR3 is TGCGCCACCTCTAGCGGGGGGGCCGCGGACGGGGAGCTGTTTTTT. Translating it yields CATSSGGAADGELFF.

This clonotype has at least ten counts. This rearrangement joins TRBV7-9 to TRBJ1-4; 8 positions match TRBD1. The CDR3 totals 14 residues. CDR1 is SEHNR, CDR2 FQNEAQ, per germline (reference sequence). V was pared by 3 bases and J by 9 bases, with 6 bases of the junction left unmatched. This CDR3 is CASSFRTGRKKLFF. As DNA, the CDR3 is TGTGCCAGCAGCTTCCGGACAGGGAGGAAAAAACTGTTTTTT.

The sample holds many counts of this clonotype. The rearrangement joins TRBV4-3 to TRBJ2-2; tentative D call: TRBD2 (5 bases). Germline CDR1 reads LGHNA; CDR2 reads YSLEER. Trimming stripped 2 bases from V and 1 base from J, with 11 bases between. The length of the CDR3 is 16 residues. CDR3 amino acids: CASSQWARENTGELFF. The CDR3 region has the DNA TGCGCCAGCAGCCAATGGGCCCGGGAGAACACCGGGGAGCTGTTTTTT.

CDR3 protein: CASSLRKGSEAFF. CDR3 sequence (DNA): TGTGCCAGCAGTTTACGTAAGGGGTCTGAAGCTTTCTTT. V gene TRBV12-3 or TRBV12-4 combines with J gene TRBJ1-1; possibly TRBD1 for D (5 bases). The CDR3 has 13 residues. V shed 2 bases and J shed 6 bases, with 10 bases lying between them.